These 15 T cell receptor beta chains were sequenced from one sample in a study of Ad26.COV2.S vaccination and SARS-CoV-2 variants. Sequencing was performed with immunoSEQ multiplex PCR; in TCRdb, only in-frame clones are kept and a portion is missing. The sample shows around 400,000 clones, 75% to 95% of them seen only once. Treatment denoted: roughly 18 received Ad26.COV2.S at low or high dose, single or two shots; 5 received placebo; per-sample allocation not given. Samples came from day 63 after the first vaccine or placebo injection. The input for sequencing was peripheral blood, taken in a trial of Ad26.COV2.S vaccine versus placebo. All receptors come from a person between 18 and 60 years old who received the Ad26.COV2.S COVID-19 vaccine or a placebo.

The chain joins TRBV7-2 to TRBJ1-1; D is unclear. Germline-derived CDR1 and CDR2 are SGHTA and FQGNSA. The CDR3 covers 12 residues. With 5 bases removed from V and 6 bases from J, the gap between germline ends came to 10 bases. The CDR3 reads CASSLRISEAFF. DNA for the CDR3: TGTGCCAGCAGCCTACGGATCTCTGAAGCTTTCTTT.

This chain links TRBV7-2 with TRBJ1-6, with TRBD1 as a possible D gene (6 bases). Between the trimmed V and J ends, which lost 6 bases and 7 bases, there was a span of 13 bases. The CDR3 loop spans 14 amino acids. Germline V gene data show CDR1 as SGHTA and CDR2 as FQGNSA. CDR3 sequence (DNA): TGTGCCAGCAGTAACAGGGCTGGGAATTCACCCCTCCACTTT. Encoded protein: CASSNRAGNSPLHF.

The gene calls are TRBV4-1 and TRBJ2-1; 10 bases line up with TRBD2. The CDR3 extends over 17 amino acids. Trimming removed 3 bases from V and 3 bases from J; junction bases left unmatched: 8. The germline V gene has CDR1 MGHRA and CDR2 YSYEKL. CDR3 nucleotides: TGCGCCAGCAGCCAGTCCCCTAGCGGGAGCCTCTACAATGAGCAGTTCTTC. Translation gives CASSQSPSGSLYNEQFF.

This rearrangement joins TRBV7-8 to TRBJ2-1; 7 nucleotides agree with TRBD1. V shed 5 bases and J 0 bases; nucleotides not matched to a gene: 10. Germline loops: CDR1 SGHVS, CDR2 FQNEAQ. The CDR3 contains 17 residues. CDR3 amino acids: CASSRTGQLSSYNEQFF. Here the CDR3 DNA reads TGTGCCAGCAGCCGTACGGGACAGCTAAGCTCCTACAATGAGCAGTTCTTC.

The chain couples TRBV28 to TRBJ2-7; D is perhaps TRBD2 (7 bases). Germline values: CDR1 MDHEN, CDR2 SYDVKM. The germline V and J ends were trimmed by 8 bases and 4 bases, with 21 bases remaining between them. There are 15 residues in the CDR3. The CDR3 bases are TGTGCCAGCCGATACCTGGCGGGGGCGCAGTACGAGCAGTACTTC. It translates to CASRYLAGAQYEQYF.

This clone was seen only a few times. Here the CDR3 reads CASTNRGLSNYGYTF. CDR3 DNA: TGTGCCAGTACGAACAGGGGACTCTCTAACTATGGCTACACCTTC. This chain uses TRBV19 with TRBJ1-2; TRBD1 matches at 7 bases. CDR3 length equals 15 residues. With 7 bases clipped from V and 0 bases from J, the junction kept 8 bases outside the gene matches. CDR1 is LNHDA and CDR2 is SQIVND in the germline V gene (reference sequence).

The chain carries TRBV4-3 and TRBJ2-3; 10 nucleotides line up with TRBD2. Germline V gives CDR1 LGHNA, CDR2 YSLEER. V dropped 1 base and J dropped 4; count of bases not matched to a gene: 8. The CDR3 covers 17 residues. This CDR3 is CASSQGRAGGRSDTQYF. Here the CDR3 DNA reads TGCGCCAGCAGCCAAGGACGAGCGGGAGGGAGGTCAGATACGCAGTATTTT.

J is TRBJ2-1 and V is TRBV6-5, with TRBD2 matching over 13 bases. The CDR3 has 15 residues. Germline-derived CDR1 and CDR2 are MNHEY and SVGAGI. After removal of 5 bases from V and 9 bases from J, the junction contained 7 bases not matched to a gene. CDR3 sequence reads: CASSRPGLAGFEQFF. The CDR3 DNA sequence: TGTGCCAGCAGTCGACCGGGACTAGCGGGATTTGAGCAGTTCTTC.

Remarks on this clone: The sample has other DNA sequences that encode this CDR3 too. The chain joins TRBV19 to TRBJ2-1, with TRBD2 matching over 14 bases. With 4 bases clipped from V and 9 bases from J, the junction kept 2 bases outside the gene matches. This CDR3 comprises 14 residues. Germline lookup yields CDR1 LNHDA and CDR2 SQIVND (reference sequence). CDR3 amino acids: CASSTGLAGGEQFF. The CDR3 DNA reads as TGTGCCAGTAGTACCGGACTAGCGGGAGGTGAGCAGTTCTTC.

This chain links TRBV9 with TRBJ2-7, with D perhaps matching TRBD2 (5 bases). CDR3 length: 14 residues. V was cut by 0 bases and J by 2 bases, with 9 bases left in between. Germline V gene data show CDR1 as SGDLS and CDR2 as YYNGEE. This CDR3 reads CASSVGAEAYEQYF. The DNA of the CDR3 is TGTGCCAGCAGCGTAGGAGCGGAGGCCTACGAGCAGTACTTC.

The genes are TRBV20-1 and TRBJ1-1; TRBD1 is a possible D gene (5 bases). The germline gives CDR1 DFQATT, CDR2 SNEGSKA (reference sequence). The CDR3 totals 10 residues. The CDR3 reads CTPWGAEAFF. Here the CDR3 DNA reads TGCACCCCGTGGGGCGCTGAAGCTTTCTTT.

The chain is built from TRBV7-2 and TRBJ2-1; 11 nucleotides align to TRBD2. CDR1 SGHTA and CDR2 FQGNSA come from the germline V gene. The CDR3 consists of 17 residues. The J segment lost 6 bases and the V segment lost 1 base, leaving 8 bases of the junction unmatched. The CDR3 DNA reads TGTGCCAGCAGCTTAGAACTAGCGGGAGTAGGGGGCAATGAGCAGTTCTTC. The encoded protein is CASSLELAGVGGNEQFF.

CDR3 DNA sequence: TGTGCCAGTAGCCCCGCCGGGACAATAGTACGCAATGAGCAGTTCTTC. Translating it yields CASSPAGTIVRNEQFF. The chain combines TRBV19 with TRBJ2-1; D might be TRBD1 (6 bases). CDR3 length: 16 residues. The V end was cut by 6 bases, the J end by 6 bases, with 21 bases between. CDR1 is LNHDA, CDR2 SQIVND, per germline (reference sequence).

This clone was observed a handful of times. The chain recombines TRBV7-9 with TRBJ2-7; D perhaps matches TRBD2 (6 bases). Germline CDR1 reads SEHNR; CDR2 reads FQNEAQ (reference sequence). Trimming removed 5 bases from V and 7 bases from J, with 15 bases in between. This CDR3 is built from 13 residues. The CDR3 spells CASSPLAASEQYF. The CDR3 bases are TGTGCCAGCAGCCCCTTAGCGGCCTCAGAGCAGTACTTC.

The V gene is TRBV27, the J gene TRBJ1-2, with D perhaps matching TRBD1 (5 bases). The CDR3 is 15 amino acids. Germline CDR1 reads MNHEY; CDR2 reads SMNVEV (reference sequence). V was clipped by 5 bases and J by 2 bases, with 15 bases between them. In nucleotides, the CDR3 is TGTGCCAGCAGTACGGGGAGGGGTCTGAACTATGGCTACACCTTC. Amino acid sequence: CASSTGRGLNYGYTF.